This TCR beta chain was sequenced for a study of T cell changes during pregnancy in multiple sclerosis. Assay: immunoSEQ multiplex PCR; the TCRdb copy retains only in-frame clones and omits some. The sample holds some 87,000 clones; nearly 95% are singletons and the top ten take roughly 1.2%. This CDR3 has 14 residues. The V gene's germline CDR1 is WNHNN and CDR2 SYGVQD (reference sequence). V was pared by 7 bases and J by 4 bases, with 8 bases of the junction left unmatched. The J gene is TRBJ1-1, the V gene TRBV10-1, with TRBD1 identical over 8 bases. The TCR originated in a female donor with multiple sclerosis, enrolled in a pregnancy study. Specimen: peripheral blood, collected in the second trimester of pregnancy. The CDR3 reads CASNPQGAGTEAFF. The CDR3 coding sequence is TGCGCCAGCAATCCTCAGGGGGCCGGCACTGAAGCTTTCTTT.